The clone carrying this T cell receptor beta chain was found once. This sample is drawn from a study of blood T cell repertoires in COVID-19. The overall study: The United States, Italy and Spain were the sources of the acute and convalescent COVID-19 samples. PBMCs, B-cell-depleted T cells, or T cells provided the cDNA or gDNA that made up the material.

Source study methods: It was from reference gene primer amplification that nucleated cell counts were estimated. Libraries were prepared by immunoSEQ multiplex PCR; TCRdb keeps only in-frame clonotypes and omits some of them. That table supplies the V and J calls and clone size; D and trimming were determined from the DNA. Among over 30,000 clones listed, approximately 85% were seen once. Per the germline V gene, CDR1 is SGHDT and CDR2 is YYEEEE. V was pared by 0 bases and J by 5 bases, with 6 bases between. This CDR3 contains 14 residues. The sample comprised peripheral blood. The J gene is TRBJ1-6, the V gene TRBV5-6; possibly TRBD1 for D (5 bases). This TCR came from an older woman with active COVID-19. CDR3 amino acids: CASSLGQNNSPLHF. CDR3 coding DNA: TGTGCCAGCAGCTTGGGACAGAATAATTCACCCCTCCACTTT.